This TCR beta chain was obtained from a study of cytomegalovirus exposure and HLA in healthy donors. General study points: Three of the chains that were CMV-associated were confirmed in vitro to be specific for CMV antigens.

Clones were sequenced by immunoSEQ multiplex PCR, and TCRdb holds only the in-frame ones, with some missing. This sample has 100,000 to 150,000 clones, with about 89% found just once. Donors were drawn from the approximately 120-subject validation cohort, separate from the approximately 670-subject first cohort. Trimming took 7 bases from V and 6 from J; bases not matched to a gene: 8. CDR1 and CDR2 from the germline V gene are MDHEN and SYDVKM. The CDR3 totals 14 residues. Notes on this clone: The antigen remains unidentified.

The sample was PBMCs. The J gene is TRBJ2-2, the V gene TRBV28, with TRBD1 matching over 7 bases. This TCR came from a woman aged 18-29 years in good health and CMV-seronegative. Here the CDR3 DNA reads TGTGCCAGCACCGAAAACAGGGGCGCCGGGGAGCTGTTTTTT. This translates into CASTENRGAGELFF.